The 26 T cell receptor beta chains listed next were all sequenced from one sample in a study of T cells in Graves' hyperthyroidism and ophthalmopathy. Authors of the study amplified TCR beta CDR3 regions from RNA transcripts. The study used the HTBI primer set for a first-round RT-PCR of the TCR CDR3. TCRdb ran MiXCR on the multiplex PCR reads and lists one entry per CDR3 protein. The table has 540,000 or so distinct CDR3 sequences, about 15% seen once. Sequencing was done on a sample of blood. All receptors come from a woman in her thirties with Graves' hyperthyroidism.

The V and J genes are TRBV29-1 and TRBJ1-2; D may be TRBD1 (5 bases). The V end was cut by 3 bases, the J end by 4 bases, with 9 bases between. The germline gives CDR1 SQVTM, CDR2 ANQGSEA. The CDR3 loop spans 12 amino acids. Here the CDR3 reads CSVDGGTYGYTF. In nucleotides, the CDR3 is TGCAGCGTTGACGGGGGGACCTATGGCTACACCTTC.

The V and J genes are TRBV18 and TRBJ1-3, with unresolved D. CDR3 length equals 16 residues. The V and J ends lost 3 bases and 0 bases respectively, with 12 bases between them. Per the germline V gene, CDR1 is KGHSH and CDR2 is LQKENI. The CDR3, as DNA: TGTGCCAGCTCACCGTCGACGGTACCCTCTGGAAACACCATATATTTT. Protein sequence: CASSPSTVPSGNTIYF.

A few counts support this clonotype. CDR3 residues: CASRNLGQGFYEQYF. For the CDR3, the DNA is TGTGCCAGCCGTAACTTGGGGCAGGGCTTCTACGAGCAGTACTTC. This chain uses TRBV27 with TRBJ2-7; perhaps TRBD1 as D (5 bases). The CDR3 runs to 15 residues. V lost 8 bases and J 3 bases, leaving 20 bases between the germline ends. Looked up from germline, CDR1 is MNHEY and CDR2 is SMNVEV (reference sequence).

This clonotype occurred many times. This rearrangement joins TRBV20-1 to TRBJ2-7; D may be TRBD2 (6 bases). The CDR3 is 13 residues long. CDR1 is DFQATT, CDR2 SNEGSKA, per germline (reference sequence). V was shortened by 6 bases and J by 4 bases, with 16 bases between the two germline ends. The CDR3 nucleotides read TGCAGTGCGGAACGGGAGAAGGGATACGAGCAGTACTTC. Protein sequence: CSAEREKGYEQYF.

A word on this clonotype: A much more abundant neighbour one base away suggests this may be a read error. The V call is TRBV5-1, the J call TRBJ2-7; 7 positions match TRBD2. The CDR3 is made up of 16 amino acids. Per germline, CDR1 SGHRS and CDR2 YFSETQ. V was clipped by 9 bases and J by 5 bases; unmatched bases: 20. In nucleotides, the CDR3 is TGCGCCATCCGGCAGAGTGGCGGGAGTCCCACCCACGAGCAGTACTTC. This encodes CAIRQSGGSPTHEQYF.

This clonotype was seen many times. The rearrangement uses TRBV20-1 and TRBJ2-7, with D tentatively TRBD2 (5 bases). In germline, CDR1 is DFQATT, CDR2 SNEGSKA (reference sequence). V was pared by 4 bases and J by 2 bases, with 15 bases between. This CDR3 is 14 amino acids long. The CDR3 coding sequence is TGCAGTGCTATTGACGCGCGGGCTCCCTACGAGCAGTACTTC. It codes for CSAIDARAPYEQYF.

This clonotype showed up just a few times. The genes are TRBV5-8 and TRBJ1-2, with 8 bases lining up with TRBD1. V lost 5 bases, J lost 8 bases, and 11 bases stayed unmatched. The germline CDR1 and CDR2 sequences are SGHTS and YDEGEE. The CDR3 is made up of 14 amino acids. Here the CDR3 reads CASSHDPGGEGYTF. Written as DNA, the CDR3 is TGTGCCAGCAGTCATGACCCAGGGGGCGAAGGCTACACCTTC.

This clonotype was counted at least ten times. V gene TRBV6-6 combines with J gene TRBJ2-3; TRBD1 might be the D (6 bases). This CDR3 has 14 amino acids. Germline lookup yields CDR1 MNHNY and CDR2 SVGAGI (reference sequence). V was clipped by 2 bases and J by 2 bases, with 8 bases between them. The CDR3 DNA reads as TGTGCCAGCAGTTACGACAGGTTCACAGATACGCAGTATTTT. This codes for CASSYDRFTDTQYF.

This clonotype was observed at least ten times. The chain couples TRBV2 to TRBJ2-1, with TRBD2 identical over 11 bases. CDR1 is SNHLY, CDR2 FYNNEI, per germline. Trimming at V came to 5 bases and at J to 5 bases, leaving 5 bases not matched to a gene. The CDR3 covers 15 residues. CDR3 protein: CASSPTSGTNNEQFF. CDR3 nucleotides: TGTGCCAGCAGTCCGACTAGCGGGACTAACAATGAGCAGTTCTTC.

This clonotype came up a few times. This rearrangement joins TRBV6-5 to TRBJ2-2; D is possibly TRBD2 (6 bases). Germline V gives CDR1 MNHEY, CDR2 SVGAGI. This CDR3 contains 15 residues. V dropped 2 bases and J dropped 2 bases, with 9 bases sitting between them. CDR3 loop: CASSYGGINTGELFF. In nucleotides, the CDR3 is TGTGCCAGCAGTTACGGAGGGATCAACACCGGGGAGCTGTTTTTT.

This sequence joins TRBV30 and TRBJ1-4; D is perhaps TRBD1 (6 bases). The CDR3 has 16 residues. Per germline, CDR1 GTSNPN and CDR2 SVGIG (reference sequence). Trimming removed 4 bases from V and 8 bases from J, with 23 bases in between. The CDR3 is CAWTHPIYEGGEKLFF. In DNA form, the CDR3 reads TGTGCCTGGACTCACCCCATCTACGAAGGGGGGGAAAAACTGTTTTTT. The entire variable domain, with the rest obtained from reference TRBV30 and TRBJ1-4, is as follows: SQTIHQWPATLVQPVGSPLSLECTVEGTSNPNLYWYRQAAGRGLQLLFYSVGIGQISSEVPQNLSASRPQDRQFILSSKKLLLSDSGFYLCAWTHPIYEGGEKLFFGSGTQLSVL.

This clonotype came up many times. The chain uses TRBV28 and TRBJ2-1, with a weak D call TRBD1 (6 bases). The CDR3 has 13 amino acids. V dropped 5 bases and J dropped 3 bases, with 8 bases sitting between them. Germline V gives CDR1 MDHEN, CDR2 SYDVKM. This CDR3 reads CASSHRDYNEQFF. Written as DNA, the CDR3 is TGTGCCAGCAGTCACAGGGACTACAATGAGCAGTTCTTC.

In this sample, this clonotype turned up many times. This chain joins TRBV3-1 and TRBJ2-1; 7 bases match TRBD1. Germline V lookup: CDR1 LGHDT, CDR2 YNNKEL (reference sequence). V shed 5 bases, J shed 9 bases, and the junction held 4 bases outside the gene matches. The CDR3 loop spans 12 amino acids. In DNA, the CDR3 is TGTGCCAGCAGCTTCACAGGGGTTGAGCAGTTCTTC. This translates into CASSFTGVEQFF.

The rearrangement links TRBV28 to TRBJ1-5; tentative D call: TRBD1 (5 bases). Trimming cost V 4 bases and J 0 bases, with 10 bases left between them. The germline V gene has CDR1 MDHEN and CDR2 SYDVKM. The CDR3 has 15 amino acids. The CDR3 is CASSWQGRSNQPQHF. For the CDR3, the DNA is TGTGCCAGCAGTTGGCAGGGCCGTAGCAATCAGCCCCAGCATTTT.

This clonotype has ten or more counts. The chain joins TRBV7-8 to TRBJ2-3; weak D call: TRBD2 (6 bases). Per the germline V gene, CDR1 is SGHVS and CDR2 is FQNEAQ. This CDR3 has 15 amino acids. The V gene lost 2 bases and the J gene lost 0 bases, with 9 bases spanning the gap. CDR3 nucleotide sequence: TGTGCCAGCAGCTTAAATAGCGGTAGCACAGATACGCAGTATTTT. Its translation: CASSLNSGSTDTQYF.

This clonotype has ten or more counts. The chain is built from TRBV3-1 and TRBJ1-1; tentative D call: TRBD1 (5 bases). Trimming removed 0 bases from V and 10 bases from J, with 12 bases in between. Per germline, CDR1 LGHDT and CDR2 YNNKEL (reference sequence). The CDR3 has 13 amino acids. The CDR3 DNA follows: TGTGCCAGCAGCCAAGATGGGGGTAGTAGAGCTTTCTTT. Translation gives CASSQDGGSRAFF.

On this clonotype itself: This sequence may be a read error, since a much larger clone differs from it by one base. This chain uses TRBV20-1 with TRBJ2-7; weak D call: TRBD2 (5 bases). The CDR3 has 13 residues. CDR1 and CDR2 (germline): DFQATT, SNEGSKA (reference sequence). V lost 5 bases, J lost 3 bases, and 14 bases lay in between. CDR3 sequence: CSAVRTGYYEQYF. The CDR3 DNA is TGCAGTGCTGTCCGGACGGGATACTACGAGCAGTACTTC.

This clonotype was seen at least ten times. The chain's CDR3 is CASSEGLGTGIRSTDTQYF. CDR3 nucleotide sequence: TGTGCCAGCAGTGAAGGATTGGGGACAGGAATCAGAAGCACAGATACGCAGTATTTT. The genes are TRBV2 and TRBJ2-3, with 8 positions matching TRBD1. J was trimmed by 0 bases and V by 1 base; bases with no gene match: 12. In germline, CDR1 is SNHLY, CDR2 FYNNEI. There are 19 residues in the CDR3.

This clonotype was seen ten or more times. This chain joins TRBV12-3 or TRBV12-4 and TRBJ1-1, with TRBD1 matching over 8 bases. The CDR3 length is 14 residues. Unmatched junction bases numbered 6, after V lost 5 bases and J lost 4 bases. The CDR3 nucleotides read TGTGCCAGCAGTGCCGGACAGGGAGGCACTGAAGCTTTCTTT. This encodes CASSAGQGGTEAFF.

The V gene is TRBV5-1, the J gene TRBJ2-4; D is ambiguous. Germline V gene data show CDR1 as SGHRS and CDR2 as YFSETQ. CDR3 length equals 17 residues. Trimming stripped 0 bases from V and 0 bases from J, with 13 bases between. The CDR3: CASSLAVETLAKNIQYF. The CDR3 DNA reads TGCGCCAGCAGCTTGGCCGTGGAGACTTTAGCCAAAAACATTCAGTACTTC. Combining the CDR3 with reference TRBV5-1 and TRBJ2-4 gives the whole variable domain KAGVTQTPRYLIKTRGQQVTLSCSPISGHRSVSWYQQTPGQGLQFLFEYFSETQRNKGNFPGRFSGRQFSNSRSEMNVSTLELGDSALYLCASSLAVETLAKNIQYFGAGTRLSVL.

In DNA, the CDR3 is TGTGCCAGCAGCTCCCCCCAGGGTGTGGAGACCCAGTACTTC. Translation: CASSSPQGVETQYF. This sequence joins TRBV28 and TRBJ2-5; tentative D call: TRBD1 (5 bases). V shed 6 bases and J shed 5 bases, with 16 bases lying between them. CDR1 and CDR2 (germline): MDHEN, SYDVKM. The CDR3 totals 14 residues.

This clonotype was seen ten or more times. This chain joins TRBV15 and TRBJ2-7, with D maybe TRBD2 (6 bases). Trimming cost V 2 bases and J 4 bases, with 18 bases left between them. Germline CDR1 reads LNHNV; CDR2 reads YYDKDF (reference sequence). The CDR3 sequence is 16 residues long. The CDR3 DNA follows: TGTGCCACCAGCAGACTTATGGCGGGGAGAGGGTACGAGCAGTACTTC. Protein: CATSRLMAGRGYEQYF.

This clonotype was counted ten times or more. CDR3 sequence (DNA): TGTGCCAGCAGCTTAGTTAGACCATCTGGGGCCAACGTCCTGACTTTC. This translates into CASSLVRPSGANVLTF. The J gene is TRBJ2-6, the V gene TRBV7-2; no clear D. Germline assignment: CDR1 SGHTA and CDR2 FQGNSA. V gave up 1 base and J gave up 1 base, with 8 bases separating them. The CDR3 loop spans 16 amino acids.

This clonotype was recorded at least ten times. The V and J genes are TRBV7-9 and TRBJ2-3; 8 bases are shared with TRBD2. Germline lookup yields CDR1 SEHNR and CDR2 FQNEAQ (reference sequence). The CDR3 is 16 residues long. With V trimmed by 4 bases and J by 0 bases, 6 bases remained unmatched. As DNA, the CDR3 is TGTGCCAGCAGCTACGAAACTAGCGGTAGCACAGATACGCAGTATTTT. It encodes CASSYETSGSTDTQYF.

In this sample, this clonotype turned up a few times. The chain uses TRBV6-1 and TRBJ1-1, with TRBD1 as a possible D gene (5 bases). V lost 7 bases and J 0 bases, leaving 9 bases between the germline ends. The CDR3 has 13 amino acids. The germline V gene encodes CDR1 MNHNS and CDR2 SASEGT. The CDR3, as DNA: TGTGCCAGCACGAGAGGGGTGAACACTGAAGCTTTCTTT. It is translated as CASTRGVNTEAFF.

At least ten counts were recorded for this clonotype. The J gene is TRBJ1-3, the V gene TRBV11-2, with TRBD1 identical over 7 bases. V was pared by 6 bases and J by 3 bases, with 5 bases of the junction left unmatched. Germline lookup yields CDR1 SGHAT and CDR2 FQNNGV. The CDR3 is 14 residues long. CDR3 DNA: TGTGCCAGCAGGAAGACAGGGTTTGGAAACACCATATATTTT. As protein: CASRKTGFGNTIYF.